This T cell receptor (beta chain) was sequenced for a study of blood T cells in healthy people across ages. The CDR3 loop spans 12 amino acids. The germline V gene encodes CDR1 DFQATT and CDR2 SNEGSKA (reference sequence). Trimming removed 8 bases at V and 2 bases at J, with 13 bases between. A second PCR of about 6 to 12 cycles used a sample-barcoded 5' primer and a J-beta primer mix. Per-sample output comprised a minimum of 3 million paired-end reads containing CDR3. TCRdb reanalysed the 5' RACE reads using MiXCR and keeps one entry per CDR3 protein. The profile shows roughly 1.7 million distinct CDR3 sequences, about 32% of them singletons.

The rearrangement uses TRBV20-1 and TRBJ2-7, with D perhaps matching TRBD1 (6 bases). The sequencing input was blood. This clonotype was sampled from a woman in her 30s in good health. The CDR3 sequence is CSRKGEPYEQYF. As DNA, the CDR3 is TGCAGTAGGAAGGGGGAACCCTACGAGCAGTACTTC.